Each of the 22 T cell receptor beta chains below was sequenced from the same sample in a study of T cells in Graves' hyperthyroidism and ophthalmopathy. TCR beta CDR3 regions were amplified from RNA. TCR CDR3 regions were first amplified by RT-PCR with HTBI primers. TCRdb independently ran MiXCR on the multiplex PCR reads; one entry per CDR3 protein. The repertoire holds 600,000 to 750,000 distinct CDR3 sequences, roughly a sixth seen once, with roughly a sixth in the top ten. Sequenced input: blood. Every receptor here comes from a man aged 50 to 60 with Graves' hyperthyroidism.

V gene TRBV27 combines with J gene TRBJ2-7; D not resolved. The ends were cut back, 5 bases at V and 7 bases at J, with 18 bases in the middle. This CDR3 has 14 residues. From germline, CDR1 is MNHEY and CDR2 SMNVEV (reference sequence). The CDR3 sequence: CASSLRPYLGEQYF. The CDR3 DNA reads TGTGCCAGCAGTCTGCGTCCCTATTTGGGGGAGCAGTACTTC.

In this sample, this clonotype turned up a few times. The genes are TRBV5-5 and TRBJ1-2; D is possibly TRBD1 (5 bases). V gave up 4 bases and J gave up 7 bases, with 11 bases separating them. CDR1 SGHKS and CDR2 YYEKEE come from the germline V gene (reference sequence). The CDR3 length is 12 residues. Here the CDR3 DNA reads TGTGCCAGCAGCGGGAGGGACGGTGGCTACACCTTC. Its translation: CASSGRDGGYTF.

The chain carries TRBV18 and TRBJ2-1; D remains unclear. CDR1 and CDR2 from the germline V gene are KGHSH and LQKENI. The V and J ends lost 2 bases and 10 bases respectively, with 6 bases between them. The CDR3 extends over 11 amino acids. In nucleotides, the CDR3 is TGTGCCAGCTCACCAGTCAGGGAGCAGTTCTTC. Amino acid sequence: CASSPVREQFF.

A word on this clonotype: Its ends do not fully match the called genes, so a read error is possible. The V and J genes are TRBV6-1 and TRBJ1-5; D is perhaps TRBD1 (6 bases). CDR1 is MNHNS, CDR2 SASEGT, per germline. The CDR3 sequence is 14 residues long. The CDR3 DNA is TGTGCCACCAGTCAGGGGTACGGCAATCAGCCCCAGCATTTT. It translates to CATSQGYGNQPQHF.

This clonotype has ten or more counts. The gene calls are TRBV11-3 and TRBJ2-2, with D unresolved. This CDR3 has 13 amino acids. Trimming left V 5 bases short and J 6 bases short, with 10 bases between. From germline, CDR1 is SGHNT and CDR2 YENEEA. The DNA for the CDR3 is TGTGCCAGCAGCCCCTCTCCGGCCGGGGAGCTGTTTTTT. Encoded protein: CASSPSPAGELFF.

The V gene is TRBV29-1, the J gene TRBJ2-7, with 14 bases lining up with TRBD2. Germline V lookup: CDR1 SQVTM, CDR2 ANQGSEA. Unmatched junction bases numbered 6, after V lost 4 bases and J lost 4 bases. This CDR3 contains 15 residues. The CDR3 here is CSVGLAGGPIYEQYF. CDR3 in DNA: TGCAGCGTTGGACTAGCGGGAGGGCCTATTTACGAGCAGTACTTC.

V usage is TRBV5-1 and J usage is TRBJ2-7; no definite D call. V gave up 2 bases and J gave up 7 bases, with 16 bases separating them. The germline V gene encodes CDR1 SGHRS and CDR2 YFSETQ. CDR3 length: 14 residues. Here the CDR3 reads CASSFGTGSREQYF. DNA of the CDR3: TGCGCCAGCAGCTTTGGAACGGGTAGTAGGGAGCAGTACTTC.

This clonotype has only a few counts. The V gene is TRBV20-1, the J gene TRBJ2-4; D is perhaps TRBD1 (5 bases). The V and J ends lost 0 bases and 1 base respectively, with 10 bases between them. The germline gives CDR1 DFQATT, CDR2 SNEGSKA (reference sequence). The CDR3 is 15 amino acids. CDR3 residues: CSARDSGHAKNIQYF. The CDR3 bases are TGCAGTGCTAGAGATTCAGGGCACGCCAAAAACATTCAGTACTTC.

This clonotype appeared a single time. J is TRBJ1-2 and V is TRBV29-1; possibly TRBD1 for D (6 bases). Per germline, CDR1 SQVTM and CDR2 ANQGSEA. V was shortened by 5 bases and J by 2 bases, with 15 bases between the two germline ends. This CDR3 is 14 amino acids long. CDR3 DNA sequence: TGCAGCGTTACGGGGGCAGGGAGGAACTATGGCTACACCTTC. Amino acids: CSVTGAGRNYGYTF.

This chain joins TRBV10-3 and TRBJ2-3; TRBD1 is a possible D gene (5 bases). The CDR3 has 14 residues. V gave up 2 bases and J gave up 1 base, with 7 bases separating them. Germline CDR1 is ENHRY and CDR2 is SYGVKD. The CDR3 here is CAISEGAGTDTQYF. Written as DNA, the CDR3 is TGTGCCATCAGTGAGGGGGCCGGCACAGATACGCAGTATTTT.

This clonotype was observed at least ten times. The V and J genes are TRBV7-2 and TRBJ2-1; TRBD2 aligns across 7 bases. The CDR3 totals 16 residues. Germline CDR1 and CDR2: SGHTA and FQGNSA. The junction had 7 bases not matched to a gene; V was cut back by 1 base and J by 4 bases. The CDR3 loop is CASSLEVAGYYNEQFF. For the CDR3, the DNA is TGTGCCAGCAGCTTAGAGGTAGCGGGTTATTACAATGAGCAGTTCTTC.

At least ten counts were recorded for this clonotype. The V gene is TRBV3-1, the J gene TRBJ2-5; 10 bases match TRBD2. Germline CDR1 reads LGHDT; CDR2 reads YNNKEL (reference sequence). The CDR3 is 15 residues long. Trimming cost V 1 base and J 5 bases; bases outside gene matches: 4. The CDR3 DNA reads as TGTGCCAGCAGCCAAGTAGCGGGAGGACGGGAGACCCAGTACTTC. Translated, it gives CASSQVAGGRETQYF.

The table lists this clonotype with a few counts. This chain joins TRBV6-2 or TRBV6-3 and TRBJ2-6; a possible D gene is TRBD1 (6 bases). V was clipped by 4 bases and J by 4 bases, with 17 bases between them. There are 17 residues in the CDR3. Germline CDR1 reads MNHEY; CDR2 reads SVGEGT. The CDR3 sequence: CASSSWGRQAGANVLTF. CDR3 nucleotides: TGTGCCAGCAGTTCCTGGGGTCGACAGGCCGGGGCCAACGTCCTGACTTTC.

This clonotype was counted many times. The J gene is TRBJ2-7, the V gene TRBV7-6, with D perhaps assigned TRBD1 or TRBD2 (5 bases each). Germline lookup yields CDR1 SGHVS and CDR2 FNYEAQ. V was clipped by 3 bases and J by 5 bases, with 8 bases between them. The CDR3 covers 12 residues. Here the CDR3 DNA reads TGTGCCAGCAGCTTTCGAGGGGACGAGCAGTACTTC. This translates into CASSFRGDEQYF.

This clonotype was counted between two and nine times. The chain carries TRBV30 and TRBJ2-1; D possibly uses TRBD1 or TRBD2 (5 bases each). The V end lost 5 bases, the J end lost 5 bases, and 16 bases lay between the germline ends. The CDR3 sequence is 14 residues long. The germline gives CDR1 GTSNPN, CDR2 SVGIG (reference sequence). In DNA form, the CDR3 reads TGTGCCTGGGGAATACCGGGGCGGAACAATGAGCAGTTCTTC. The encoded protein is CAWGIPGRNNEQFF.

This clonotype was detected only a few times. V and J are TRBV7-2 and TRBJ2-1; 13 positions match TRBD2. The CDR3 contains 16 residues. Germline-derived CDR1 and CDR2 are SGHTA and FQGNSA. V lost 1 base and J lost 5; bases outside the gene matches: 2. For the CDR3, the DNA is TGTGCCAGCAGCTTAGGACTAGCGGGGGGTGACAATGAGCAGTTCTTC. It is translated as CASSLGLAGGDNEQFF.

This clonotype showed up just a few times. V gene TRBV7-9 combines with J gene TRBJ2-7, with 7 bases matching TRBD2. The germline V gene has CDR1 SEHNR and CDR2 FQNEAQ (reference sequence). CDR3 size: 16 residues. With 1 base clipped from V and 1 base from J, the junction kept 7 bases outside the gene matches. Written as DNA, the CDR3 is TGTGCCAGCAGCTTAGGTTCTAGCGGAGGTTCCTACGAGCAGTACTTC. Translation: CASSLGSSGGSYEQYF.

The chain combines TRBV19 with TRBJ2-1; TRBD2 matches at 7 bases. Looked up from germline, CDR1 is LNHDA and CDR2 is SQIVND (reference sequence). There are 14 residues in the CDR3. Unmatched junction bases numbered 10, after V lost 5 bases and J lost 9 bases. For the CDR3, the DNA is TGTGCCAGTAGTTTAGGGGAGGGCCTCGGTGAGCAGTTCTTC. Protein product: CASSLGEGLGEQFF.

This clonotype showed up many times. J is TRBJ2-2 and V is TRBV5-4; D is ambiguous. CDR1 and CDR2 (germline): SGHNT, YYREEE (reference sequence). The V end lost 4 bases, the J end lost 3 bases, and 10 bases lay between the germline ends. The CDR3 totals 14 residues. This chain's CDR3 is CASSPQLHTGELFF. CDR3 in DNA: TGTGCCAGCAGCCCCCAACTGCACACCGGGGAGCTGTTTTTT.

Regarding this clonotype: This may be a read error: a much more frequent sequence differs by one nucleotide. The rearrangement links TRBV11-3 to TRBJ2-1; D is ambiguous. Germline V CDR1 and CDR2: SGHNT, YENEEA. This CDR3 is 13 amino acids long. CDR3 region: CASSQNSYDEQFF. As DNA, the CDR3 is TGTGCCAGCAGCCAGAACTCCTACGATGAGCAGTTCTTC. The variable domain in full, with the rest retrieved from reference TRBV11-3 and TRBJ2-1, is EAGVVQSPRYKIIEKKQPVAFWCNPISGHNTLYWYLQNLGQGPELLIRYENEEAVDDSQLPKDRFSAERLKGVDSTLKIQPAELGDSAVYLCASSQNSYDEQFFGPGTRLTVL.

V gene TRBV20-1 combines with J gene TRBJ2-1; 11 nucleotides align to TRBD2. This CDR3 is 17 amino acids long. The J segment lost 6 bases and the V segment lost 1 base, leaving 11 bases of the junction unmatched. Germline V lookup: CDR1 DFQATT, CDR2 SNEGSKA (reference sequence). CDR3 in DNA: TGCAGTGCTAGAGTATTTGGACTAGCGGGCGTAGTCAATGAGCAGTTCTTC. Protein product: CSARVFGLAGVVNEQFF.

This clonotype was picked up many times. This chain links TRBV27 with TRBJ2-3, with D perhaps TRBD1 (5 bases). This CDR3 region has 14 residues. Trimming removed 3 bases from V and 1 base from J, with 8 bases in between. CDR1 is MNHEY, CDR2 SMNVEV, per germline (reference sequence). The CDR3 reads CASSFSRGTDTQYF. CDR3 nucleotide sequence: TGTGCCAGCAGTTTTTCCAGGGGCACAGATACGCAGTATTTT.